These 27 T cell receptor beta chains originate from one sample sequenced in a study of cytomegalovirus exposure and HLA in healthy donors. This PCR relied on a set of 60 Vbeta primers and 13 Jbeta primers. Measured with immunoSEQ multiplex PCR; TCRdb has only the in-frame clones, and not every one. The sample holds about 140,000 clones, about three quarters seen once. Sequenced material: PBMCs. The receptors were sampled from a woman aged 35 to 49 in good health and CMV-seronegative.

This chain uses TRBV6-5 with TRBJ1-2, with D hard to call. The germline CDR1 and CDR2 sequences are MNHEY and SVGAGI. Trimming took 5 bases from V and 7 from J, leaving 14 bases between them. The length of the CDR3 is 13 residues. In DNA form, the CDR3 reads TGTGCCAGCAGTAATCCCGGACTTATTGGCTACACCTTC. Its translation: CASSNPGLIGYTF.

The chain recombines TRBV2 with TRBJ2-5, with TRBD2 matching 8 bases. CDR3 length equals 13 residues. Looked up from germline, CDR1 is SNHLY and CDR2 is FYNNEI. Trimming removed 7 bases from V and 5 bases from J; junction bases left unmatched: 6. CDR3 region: CASTLSGGETQYF. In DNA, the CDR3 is TGTGCCAGCACCCTGTCGGGGGGGGAGACCCAGTACTTC.

The CDR3 DNA sequence: TGTGCCAGCAGCGAGCCCCCTGGGGGCCGCACAGATACGCAGTATTTT. Its translation is CASSEPPGGRTDTQYF. This chain links TRBV9 with TRBJ2-3; D is possibly TRBD1 (6 bases). The CDR3 is 16 amino acids. Trimming shortened V by 3 bases and J by 1 base, and 15 bases separated the two germline ends. Germline V gene lookup returns CDR1 SGDLS and CDR2 YYNGEE.

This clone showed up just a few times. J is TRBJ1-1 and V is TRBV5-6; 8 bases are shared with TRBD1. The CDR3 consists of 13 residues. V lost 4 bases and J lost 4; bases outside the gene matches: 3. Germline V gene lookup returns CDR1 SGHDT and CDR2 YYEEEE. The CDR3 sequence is CASSRTGITEAFF. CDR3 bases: TGTGCCAGCAGCAGGACAGGGATCACTGAAGCTTTCTTT.

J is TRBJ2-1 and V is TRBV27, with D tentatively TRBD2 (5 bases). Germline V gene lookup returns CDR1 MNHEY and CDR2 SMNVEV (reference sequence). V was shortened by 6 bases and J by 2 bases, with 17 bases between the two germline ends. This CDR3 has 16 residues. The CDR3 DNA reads TGTGCCAGCAGACTGAGCGGAAGCGGCGCCTACAATGAGCAGTTCTTC. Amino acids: CASRLSGSGAYNEQFF.

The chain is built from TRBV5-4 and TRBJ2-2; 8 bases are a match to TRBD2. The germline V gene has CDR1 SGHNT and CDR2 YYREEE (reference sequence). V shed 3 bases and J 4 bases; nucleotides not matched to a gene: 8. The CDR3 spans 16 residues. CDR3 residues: CASSSRREGFTGELFF. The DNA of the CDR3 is TGTGCCAGCAGCTCCCGCCGGGAGGGGTTCACCGGGGAGCTGTTTTTT. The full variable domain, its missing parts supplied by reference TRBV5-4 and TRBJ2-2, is ETGVTQSPTHLIKTRGQQVTLRCSSQSGHNTVSWYQQALGQGPQFIFQYYREEENGRGNFPPRFSGLQFPNYSSELNVNALELDDSALYLCASSSRREGFTGELFFGEGSRLTVL.

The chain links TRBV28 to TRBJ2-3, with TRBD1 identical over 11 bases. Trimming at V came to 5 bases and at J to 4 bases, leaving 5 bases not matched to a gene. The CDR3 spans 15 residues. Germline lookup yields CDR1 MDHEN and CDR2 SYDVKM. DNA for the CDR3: TGTGCCAGCAGTGCCCCGGGACAGGGGGCAGATACGCAGTATTTT. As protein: CASSAPGQGADTQYF.

The CDR3 DNA reads as TGTGCCAGCAGATCAGCGGGGGGAAGGGATACGCAGTATTTT. This gives the protein CASRSAGGRDTQYF. This chain uses TRBV27 with TRBJ2-3; 9 positions agree with TRBD2. This CDR3 region has 14 residues. CDR1 and CDR2 from the germline V gene are MNHEY and SMNVEV (reference sequence). V lost 6 bases and J lost 6; bases outside the gene matches: 7.

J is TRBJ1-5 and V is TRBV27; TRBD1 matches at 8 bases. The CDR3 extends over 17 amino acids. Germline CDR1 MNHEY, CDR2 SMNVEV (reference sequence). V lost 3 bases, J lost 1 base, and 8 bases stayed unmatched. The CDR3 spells CASSLAGGFGSNQPQHF. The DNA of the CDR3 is TGTGCCAGCAGTTTGGCAGGGGGCTTCGGGAGCAATCAGCCCCAGCATTTT.

CDR3 sequence reads: CASSGQLRTYEQYF. The CDR3 nucleotides are TGTGCCAGCAGTGGACAGCTCCGAACCTACGAGCAGTACTTC. The chain uses TRBV5-6 and TRBJ2-7; D perhaps matches TRBD1 (6 bases). With 5 bases removed from V and 2 bases from J, the gap between germline ends came to 14 bases. Germline-derived CDR1 and CDR2 are SGHDT and YYEEEE. This CDR3 comprises 14 residues. Full variable domain (missing parts from reference TRBV5-6 and TRBJ2-7): DAGVTQSPTHLIKTRGQQVTLRCSPKSGHDTVSWYQQALGQGPQFIFQYYEEEERQRGNFPDRFSGHQFPNYSSELNVNALLLGDSALYLCASSGQLRTYEQYFGPGTRLTVT.

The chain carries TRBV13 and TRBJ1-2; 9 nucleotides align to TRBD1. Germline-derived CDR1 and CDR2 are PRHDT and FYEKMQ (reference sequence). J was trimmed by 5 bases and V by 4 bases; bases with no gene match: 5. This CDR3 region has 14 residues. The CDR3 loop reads CASSSAGTGYGYTF. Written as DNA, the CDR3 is TGTGCCAGCAGCTCAGCCGGGACAGGGTATGGCTACACCTTC.

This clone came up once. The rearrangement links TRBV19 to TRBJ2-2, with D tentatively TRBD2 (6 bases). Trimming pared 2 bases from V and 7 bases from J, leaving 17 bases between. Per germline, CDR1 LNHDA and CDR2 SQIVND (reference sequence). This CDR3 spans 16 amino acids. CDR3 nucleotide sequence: TGTGCCAGTAGTATAATGGGGGGAGCCGTCGGCGGGGAGCTGTTTTTT. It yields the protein CASSIMGGAVGGELFF.

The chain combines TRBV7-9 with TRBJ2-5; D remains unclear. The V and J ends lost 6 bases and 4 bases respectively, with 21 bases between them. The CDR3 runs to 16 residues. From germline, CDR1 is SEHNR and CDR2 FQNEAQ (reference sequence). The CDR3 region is CASSSSGIGSAETQYF. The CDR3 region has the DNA TGTGCCAGCAGTTCCAGTGGAATCGGGTCTGCAGAGACCCAGTACTTC.

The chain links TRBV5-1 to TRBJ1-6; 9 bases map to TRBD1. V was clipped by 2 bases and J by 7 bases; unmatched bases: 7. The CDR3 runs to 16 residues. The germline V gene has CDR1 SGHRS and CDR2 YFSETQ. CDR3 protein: CASSLQGALRNSPLHF. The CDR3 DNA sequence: TGCGCCAGCAGCTTACAGGGGGCGCTTCGAAATTCACCCCTCCACTTT.

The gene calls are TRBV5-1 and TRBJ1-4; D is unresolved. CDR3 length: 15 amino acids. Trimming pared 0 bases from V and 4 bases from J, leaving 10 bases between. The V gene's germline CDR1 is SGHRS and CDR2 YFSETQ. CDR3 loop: CASSLVSSNNEKLFF. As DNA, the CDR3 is TGCGCCAGCAGCTTGGTTTCAAGCAATAATGAAAAACTGTTTTTT.

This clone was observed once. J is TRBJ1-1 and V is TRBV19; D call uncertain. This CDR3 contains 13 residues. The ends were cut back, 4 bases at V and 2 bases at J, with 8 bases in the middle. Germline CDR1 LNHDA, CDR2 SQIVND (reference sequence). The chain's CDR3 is CASSTELNTEAFF. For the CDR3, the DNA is TGTGCCAGTAGTACAGAGTTAAACACTGAAGCTTTCTTT.

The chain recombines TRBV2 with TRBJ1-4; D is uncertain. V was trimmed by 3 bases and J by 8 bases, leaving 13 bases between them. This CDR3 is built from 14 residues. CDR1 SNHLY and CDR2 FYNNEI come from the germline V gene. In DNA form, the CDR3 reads TGTGCCAGCAGTGAGGTCCGGGGAACGGAAAAACTGTTTTTT. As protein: CASSEVRGTEKLFF.

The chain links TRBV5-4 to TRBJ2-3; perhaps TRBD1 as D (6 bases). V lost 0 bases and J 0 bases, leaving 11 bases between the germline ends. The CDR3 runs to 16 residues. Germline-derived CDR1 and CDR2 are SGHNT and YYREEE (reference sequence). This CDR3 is CASSLGGGQSTDTQYF. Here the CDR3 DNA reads TGTGCCAGCAGCTTGGGTGGGGGCCAGAGCACAGATACGCAGTATTTT.

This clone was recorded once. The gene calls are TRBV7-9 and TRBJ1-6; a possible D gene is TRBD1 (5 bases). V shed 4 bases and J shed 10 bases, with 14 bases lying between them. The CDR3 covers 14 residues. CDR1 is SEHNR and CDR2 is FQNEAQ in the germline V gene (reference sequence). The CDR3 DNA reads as TGTGCCAGCAGCTACGGGGGTGAGGGCTCACCCCTCCACTTT. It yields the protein CASSYGGEGSPLHF.

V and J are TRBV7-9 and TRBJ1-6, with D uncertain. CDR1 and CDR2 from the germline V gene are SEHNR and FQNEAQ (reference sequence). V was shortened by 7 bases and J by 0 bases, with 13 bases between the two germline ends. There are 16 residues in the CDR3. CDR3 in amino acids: CASKWQVSSYNSPLHF. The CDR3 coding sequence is TGTGCCAGCAAGTGGCAGGTTAGCTCCTATAATTCACCCCTCCACTTT.

CDR3 DNA: TGCGCCAGCAGCCAAATAGCGGGGGAGGGCGGGGAGCTGTTTTTT. This codes for CASSQIAGEGGELFF. The rearrangement joins TRBV4-1 to TRBJ2-2; 9 bases fit TRBD2. The trim removed 2 bases at V and 7 bases at J, leaving 5 bases unmatched. In germline, CDR1 is MGHRA, CDR2 YSYEKL. The CDR3 covers 15 residues.

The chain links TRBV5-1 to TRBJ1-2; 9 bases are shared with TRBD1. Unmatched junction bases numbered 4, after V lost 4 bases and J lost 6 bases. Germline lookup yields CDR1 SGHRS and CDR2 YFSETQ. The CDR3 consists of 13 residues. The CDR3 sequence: CASSPGQGDGYTF. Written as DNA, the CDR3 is TGCGCCAGCAGCCCGGGACAGGGAGATGGCTACACCTTC.

CDR3 DNA: TGTGCCAGCAGCCCCGGGGGGGCCCTTGAGCAGTTCTTC. Translation gives CASSPGGALEQFF. The V call is TRBV4-2, the J call TRBJ2-1; 8 bases are shared with TRBD2. V trimming: 4 bases; J trimming: 9 bases; junction bases outside the gene matches: 5. The length of the CDR3 is 13 residues. From germline, CDR1 is LGHNA and CDR2 YNFKEQ.

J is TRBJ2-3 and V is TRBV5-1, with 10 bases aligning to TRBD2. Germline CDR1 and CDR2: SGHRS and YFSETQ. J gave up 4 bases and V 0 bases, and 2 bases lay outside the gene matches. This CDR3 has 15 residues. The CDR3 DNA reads TGCGCCAGCAGCTTGGCCCTAGCGGGGGCAGATACGCAGTATTTT. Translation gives CASSLALAGADTQYF.

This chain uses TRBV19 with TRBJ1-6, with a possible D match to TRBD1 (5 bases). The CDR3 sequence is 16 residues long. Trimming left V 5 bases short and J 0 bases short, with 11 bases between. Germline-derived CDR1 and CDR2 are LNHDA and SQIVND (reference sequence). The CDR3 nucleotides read TGTGCCAGTAGTTTCGACAGTTACTCCTATAATTCACCCCTCCACTTT. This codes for CASSFDSYSYNSPLHF.

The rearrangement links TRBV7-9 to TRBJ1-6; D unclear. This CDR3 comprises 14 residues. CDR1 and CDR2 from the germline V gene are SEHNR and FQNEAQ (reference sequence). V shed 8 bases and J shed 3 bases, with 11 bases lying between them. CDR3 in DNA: TGTGCCAGCGGTACATCCAGCTATAATTCACCCCTCCACTTT. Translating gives CASGTSSYNSPLHF.

CDR3 nucleotides: TGTGCCAGCAGCCCGACAGGGGTATTGAACACTGAAGCTTTCTTT. It encodes CASSPTGVLNTEAFF. The chain is built from TRBV7-2 and TRBJ1-1, with 8 bases matching TRBD1. The J segment lost 0 bases and the V segment lost 5 bases, leaving 5 bases of the junction unmatched. CDR3 length: 15 residues. Germline V gene data show CDR1 as SGHTA and CDR2 as FQGNSA.